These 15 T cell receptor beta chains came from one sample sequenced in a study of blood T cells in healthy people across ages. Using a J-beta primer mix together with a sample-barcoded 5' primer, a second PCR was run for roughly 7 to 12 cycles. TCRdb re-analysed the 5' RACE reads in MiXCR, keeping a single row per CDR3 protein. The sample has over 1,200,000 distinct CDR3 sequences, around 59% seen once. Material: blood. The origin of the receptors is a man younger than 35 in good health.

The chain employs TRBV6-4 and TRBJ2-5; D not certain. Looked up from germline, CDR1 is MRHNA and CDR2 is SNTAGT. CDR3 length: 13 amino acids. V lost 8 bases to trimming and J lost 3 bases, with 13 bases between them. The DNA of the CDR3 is TGTGCCAGCGGAGTCCGGCCCAAAGAGACCCAGTACTTC. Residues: CASGVRPKETQYF.

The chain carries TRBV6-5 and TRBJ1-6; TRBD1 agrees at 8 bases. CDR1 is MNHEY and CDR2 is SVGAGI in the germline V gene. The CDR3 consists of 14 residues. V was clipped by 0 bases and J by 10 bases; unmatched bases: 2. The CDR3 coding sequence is TGTGCCAGCAGTTACTCCAGGGGGCGGTCACCCCTCCACTTT. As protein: CASSYSRGRSPLHF.

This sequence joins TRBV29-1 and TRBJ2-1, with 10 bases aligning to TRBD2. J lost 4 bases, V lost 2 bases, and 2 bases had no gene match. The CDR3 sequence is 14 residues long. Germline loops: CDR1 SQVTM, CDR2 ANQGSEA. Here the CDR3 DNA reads TGCAGCGTTGAACTAGCGGGGGCTTACAATGAGCAGTTCTTC. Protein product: CSVELAGAYNEQFF.

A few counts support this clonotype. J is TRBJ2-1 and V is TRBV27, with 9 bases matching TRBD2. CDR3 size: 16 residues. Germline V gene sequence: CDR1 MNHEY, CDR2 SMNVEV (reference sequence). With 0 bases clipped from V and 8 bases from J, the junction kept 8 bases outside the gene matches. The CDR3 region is CASSLSGGRVLDEQFF. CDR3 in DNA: TGTGCCAGCAGTTTATCTGGCGGGAGGGTTCTTGATGAGCAGTTCTTC.

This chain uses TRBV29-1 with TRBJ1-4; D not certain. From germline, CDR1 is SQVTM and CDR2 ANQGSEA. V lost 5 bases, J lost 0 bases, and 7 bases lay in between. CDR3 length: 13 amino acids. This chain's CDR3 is CSVLGATNEKLFF. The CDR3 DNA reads TGCAGCGTTCTAGGTGCAACTAATGAAAAACTGTTTTTT.

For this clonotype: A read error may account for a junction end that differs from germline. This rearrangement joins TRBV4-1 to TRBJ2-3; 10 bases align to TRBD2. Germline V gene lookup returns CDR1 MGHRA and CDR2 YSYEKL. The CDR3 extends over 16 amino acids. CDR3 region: CTSSQPLAGRTDTQYF. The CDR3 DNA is TGCACCAGCAGCCAACCACTAGCGGGACGCACAGATACGCAGTATTTT.

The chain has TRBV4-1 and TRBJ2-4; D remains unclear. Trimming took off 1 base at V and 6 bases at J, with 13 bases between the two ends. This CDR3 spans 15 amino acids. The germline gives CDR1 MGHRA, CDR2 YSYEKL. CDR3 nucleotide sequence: TGCGCCAGCAGCCAAGCAGTAGGGTTGCGAAACATTCAGTACTTC. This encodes CASSQAVGLRNIQYF.

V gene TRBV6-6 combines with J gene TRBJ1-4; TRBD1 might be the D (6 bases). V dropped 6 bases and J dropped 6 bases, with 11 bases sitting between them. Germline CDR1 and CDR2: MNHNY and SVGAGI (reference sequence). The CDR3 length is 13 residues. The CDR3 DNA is TGTGCCAGCAGCCTTGGGGGCCATGAAAAACTGTTTTTT. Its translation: CASSLGGHEKLFF.

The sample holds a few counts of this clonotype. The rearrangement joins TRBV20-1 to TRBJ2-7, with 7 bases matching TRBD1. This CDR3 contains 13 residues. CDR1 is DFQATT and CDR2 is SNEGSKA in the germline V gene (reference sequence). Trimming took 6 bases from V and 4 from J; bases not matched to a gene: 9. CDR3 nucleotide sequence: TGCAGTGCCCCTAGCAGGACAGGTTACGAGCAGTACTTC. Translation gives CSAPSRTGYEQYF.

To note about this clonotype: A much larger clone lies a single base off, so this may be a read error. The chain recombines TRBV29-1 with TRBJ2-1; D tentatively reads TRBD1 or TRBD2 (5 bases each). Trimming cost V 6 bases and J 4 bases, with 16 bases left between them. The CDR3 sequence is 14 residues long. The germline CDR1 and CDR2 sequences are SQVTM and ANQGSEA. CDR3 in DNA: TGCAGCGTGTCCGGGGCAAATCAATACAATGAGCAGTTCTTC. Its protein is CSVSGANQYNEQFF.

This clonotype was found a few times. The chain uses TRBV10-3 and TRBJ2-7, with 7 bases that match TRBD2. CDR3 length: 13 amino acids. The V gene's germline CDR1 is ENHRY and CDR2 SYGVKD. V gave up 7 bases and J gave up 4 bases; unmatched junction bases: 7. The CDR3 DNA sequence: TGTGCCATCAACCGGGGGGAAGGGTACGAGCAGTACTTC. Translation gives CAINRGEGYEQYF.

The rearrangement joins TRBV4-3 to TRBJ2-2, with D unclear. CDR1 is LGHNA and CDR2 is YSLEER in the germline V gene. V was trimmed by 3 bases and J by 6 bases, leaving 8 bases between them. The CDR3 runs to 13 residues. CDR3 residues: CASSQVLPGELFF. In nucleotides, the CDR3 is TGCGCCAGCAGCCAGGTTTTACCCGGGGAGCTGTTTTTT.

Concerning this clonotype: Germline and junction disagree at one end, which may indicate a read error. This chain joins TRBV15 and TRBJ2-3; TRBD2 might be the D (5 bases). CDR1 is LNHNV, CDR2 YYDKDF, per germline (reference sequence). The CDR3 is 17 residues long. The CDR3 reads CATSRGLSDSSTDTRYF. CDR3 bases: TGTGCCACCAGCAGAGGTCTGTCTGATTCTAGCACAGATACGCGGTATTTT. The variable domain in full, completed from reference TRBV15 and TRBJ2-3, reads DAMVIQNPRYQVTQFGKPVTLSCSQTLNHNVMYWYQQKSSQAPKLLFHYYDKDFNNEADTPDNFQSRRPNTSFCFLDIRSPGLGDTAMYLCATSRGLSDSSTDTRYFGPGTRLTVL.

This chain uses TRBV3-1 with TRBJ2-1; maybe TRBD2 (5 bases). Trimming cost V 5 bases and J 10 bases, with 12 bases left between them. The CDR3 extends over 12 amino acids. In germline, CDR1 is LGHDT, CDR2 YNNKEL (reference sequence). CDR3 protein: CASSENRGEQFF. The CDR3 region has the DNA TGTGCCAGCAGCGAGAATCGAGGGGAGCAGTTCTTC.

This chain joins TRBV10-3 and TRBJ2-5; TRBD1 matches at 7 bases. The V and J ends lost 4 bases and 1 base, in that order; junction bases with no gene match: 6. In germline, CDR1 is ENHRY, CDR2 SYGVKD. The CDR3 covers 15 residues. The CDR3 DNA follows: TGTGCCATCAGTGCCCCGGGACAGAGCCAAGAGACCCAGTACTTC. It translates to CAISAPGQSQETQYF.